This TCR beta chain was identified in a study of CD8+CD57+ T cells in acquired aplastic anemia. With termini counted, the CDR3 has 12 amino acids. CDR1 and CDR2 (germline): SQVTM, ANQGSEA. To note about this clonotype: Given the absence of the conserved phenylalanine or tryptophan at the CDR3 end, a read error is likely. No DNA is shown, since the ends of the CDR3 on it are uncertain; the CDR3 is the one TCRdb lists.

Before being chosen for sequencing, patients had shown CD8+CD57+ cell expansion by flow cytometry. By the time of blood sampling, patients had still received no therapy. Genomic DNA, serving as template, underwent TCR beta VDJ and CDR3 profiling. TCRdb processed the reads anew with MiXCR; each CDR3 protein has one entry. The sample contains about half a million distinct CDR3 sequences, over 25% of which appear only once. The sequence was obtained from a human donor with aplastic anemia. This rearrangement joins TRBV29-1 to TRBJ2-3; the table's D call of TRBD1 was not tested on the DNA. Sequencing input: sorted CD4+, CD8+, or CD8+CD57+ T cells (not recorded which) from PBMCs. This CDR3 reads CSVDWDRFSANY.